This section outlines one TCR beta chain sequence together with its context. Its target is not known. Losses at the gene ends were 1 base for V and 0 bases for J; bases not matched to a gene: 11. There are 18 residues in the CDR3. Germline assignment: CDR1 SGHTA and CDR2 FQGNSA. This specimen comes from a study of shared clonotypes between healthy human individuals. Study-wide context: Plates per donor: three CD4 naive, three CD4 memory, two CD8 naive, one CD8 memory. Overall study findings and caveats: Incomplete sequencing of sorted subsets was indicated by rarefaction despite large depth. The study found about 5.1% of naive CD4 clonotypes shared across a few donors.

Running of the assay took place at deep level. Profiled with immunoSEQ multiplex PCR; TCRdb holds only in-frame clones, not every one. This table holds approximately 2.4 million clones, approximately 94% found once. The sequence came from a man aged 18 to 30 in good health. The chain has TRBV7-2 and TRBJ2-5, with 7 bases fitting TRBD2. Source material: naive CD4+ T cells sorted from blood. Subset meaning: CD45RA+ positively selected. CDR3 region: CASSLVSGLAVYQETQYF. Here the CDR3 DNA reads TGTGCCAGCAGCTTAGTGTCGGGGCTAGCGGTTTACCAAGAGACCCAGTACTTC.